This T cell receptor beta chain was recorded in a study of OX40 agonist ivuxolimab in advanced cancers. Across the study: A diagnosis of hepatocellular carcinoma, melanoma, renal cell or head and neck cancer was present in dose-escalation patients. Study findings and constraints: Dose levels from 0.1 to 3.0 mg/kg saw CD4+ and CD8+ blood T cells expand clonally by week 6.

V was shortened by 8 bases and J by 4 bases, with 17 bases between the two germline ends. The CDR3 covers 13 residues. In germline, CDR1 is GTSNPN, CDR2 SVGIG (reference sequence). Using immunoSEQ multiplex PCR, the repertoire was profiled, and TCRdb retains in-frame clones only, with some absent. Here the sample spans 77,000 or so clones, 80% to 95% being singletons. Remarks on this clone: Its antigen is not identified.

This TCR was recovered from an adult with an advanced solid tumor such as melanoma, head and neck, liver or kidney cancer. Source: CD4+ or CD8+ T cells sorted from blood, taken in a trial of the OX40 agonist ivuxolimab. The V call is TRBV30, the J call TRBJ1-2; D is perhaps TRBD1 (5 bases). DNA of the CDR3: TGTGCCGGGCGGGATGGGGCGGCCTATGGCTACACCTTC. It yields the protein CAGRDGAAYGYTF.